These T cell receptor beta chains were read from a single sample in a study of somatic mutations in cytotoxic T cells in rheumatoid arthritis. Sequenced by immunoSEQ multiplex PCR; TCRdb stores in-frame clones only, minus some. This table has some 16,000 clones, about 85% appearing once. The sample was CD8+ T cells sorted from blood. These receptors came from an adult with rheumatoid arthritis. CDR3s include the opening cysteine and the closing phenylalanine or tryptophan. The D gene is left open where the match is weak. Only some rows state a clone size, as once, few, many or a class for expanded clones.

length | D | size | J | V | CDR3 | DNA
15 | . | . | TRBJ1-2 | TRBV29-1 | CSVFPGDPPDYGYTF | TGCAGCGTCTTCCCGGGGGACCCTCCTGACTATGGCTACACCTTC
13 | . | . | TRBJ1-1 | TRBV25-1 | CASSGSRNTEAFF | TGTGCCAGCAGTGGTTCAAGGAACACTGAAGCTTTCTTT
14 | . | . | TRBJ2-7 | TRBV7-9 | CASSRPFSGYEQYF | TGTGCCAGCAGCCGTCCGTTTTCGGGCTACGAGCAGTACTTC
13 | . | few | TRBJ2-2 | TRBV7-9 | CASSPSGSGELFF | TGTGCCAGCAGCCCTTCCGGGTCCGGGGAGCTGTTTTTT
16 | . | . | TRBJ1-1 | TRBV9 | CASSPRQGGYDTEAFF | TGTGCCAGCAGCCCCCGTCAGGGAGGCTACGACACTGAAGCTTTCTTT
11 | . | few | TRBJ1-1 | TRBV30 | CAWNQNTEAFF | TGTGCCTGGAACCAGAACACTGAAGCTTTCTTT
14 | . | . | TRBJ1-2 | TRBV28 | CASRYQNAYYGYTF | TGTGCCAGCAGGTACCAAAATGCGTACTATGGCTACACCTTC
15 | TRBD2 | . | TRBJ2-2 | TRBV5-4 | CASSLRGGNTGELFF | TGTGCCAGCAGCTTACGGGGGGGCAACACCGGGGAGCTGTTTTTT
13 | . | . | TRBJ2-7 | TRBV30 | CAWSAGQLYEQYF | TGTGCCTGGAGTGCAGGACAGTTATACGAGCAGTACTTC
15 | . | . | TRBJ2-7 | TRBV7-9 | CASRGKVGDLHEQYF | TGTGCCAGCAGGGGAAAAGTGGGGGATCTCCACGAGCAGTACTTC
14 | TRBD1 | . | TRBJ1-5 | TRBV6-1 | CASNFRDRDQPQHF | TGTGCCAGCAATTTCCGGGACAGGGATCAGCCCCAGCATTTT
16 | . | . | TRBJ2-3 | TRBV6-4 | CASSDEAGKGGNTQYF | TGTGCCAGCAGTGACGAGGCGGGGAAGGGCGGTAATACGCAGTATTTT
15 | . | . | TRBJ2-7 | TRBV6-5 | CASSYSGGDLYEQYF | TGTGCCAGCAGTTATTCCGGGGGTGACCTCTACGAGCAGTACTTC
16 | . | . | TRBJ1-3 | TRBV9 | CASTQEAFSSGNTIYF | TGTGCCAGCACCCAAGAGGCATTCTCCTCTGGAAACACCATATATTTT
14 | TRBD1 | few | TRBJ1-1 | TRBV5-1 | CASSPRGQNTEAFF | TGCGCCAGCAGCCCCAGGGGGCAGAACACTGAAGCTTTCTTT
17 | . | . | TRBJ2-7 | TRBV9 | CASSAQPVEGLPYEQYF | TGTGCCAGCAGCGCACAGCCGGTAGAGGGACTTCCCTACGAGCAGTACTTC
14 | TRBD2 | . | TRBJ2-1 | TRBV2 | CASIDGGGANEQFF | TGTGCCAGCATTGACGGCGGGGGGGCCAATGAGCAGTTCTTC
15 | . | . | TRBJ2-3 | TRBV7-9 | CASSHSWLARDTQYF | TGTGCCAGCAGCCATAGTTGGCTAGCTCGAGATACGCAGTATTTT
16 | TRBD1 | . | TRBJ1-1 | TRBV13 | CASEPRTGATITEAFF | TGTGCCAGCGAACCAAGGACAGGGGCGACAATCACTGAAGCTTTCTTT
16 | . | . | TRBJ1-2 | TRBV9 | CASSVARQGGNYGYTF | TGTGCCAGCAGCGTAGCTCGGCAGGGCGGTAACTATGGCTACACCTTC
17 | TRBD1 | . | TRBJ2-2 | TRBV11-2 | CASSVVGQGDNTGELFF | TGTGCCAGCAGCGTAGTGGGACAGGGTGATAACACCGGGGAGCTGTTTTTT
14 | . | . | TRBJ1-2 | TRBV27 | CASSLRRGNYGYTF | TGTGCCAGCAGTTTACGTAGGGGAAACTATGGCTACACCTTC
13 | . | . | TRBJ2-5 | TRBV4-1 | CASSPPSVETQYF | TGCGCCAGCAGCCCCCCATCTGTAGAGACCCAGTACTTC
15 | . | . | TRBJ1-1 | TRBV13 | CASSLGGSGGTEAFF | TGTGCCAGCAGCTTAGGTGGCAGTGGGGGCACTGAAGCTTTCTTT
16 | TRBD2 | . | TRBJ2-1 | TRBV7-2 | CASSFVQRGGDNEQFF | TGTGCCAGCAGCTTTGTCCAGCGGGGGGGAGACAATGAGCAGTTCTTC
16 | TRBD1 | . | TRBJ2-3 | TRBV15 | CATSRDGQGSTDTQYF | TGTGCCACCAGCAGAGATGGACAGGGTAGCACAGATACGCAGTATTTT
12 | . | few | TRBJ2-2 | TRBV27 | CASGYNTGELFF | TGTGCCAGCGGGTACAACACCGGGGAGCTGTTTTTT
13 | . | . | TRBJ1-2 | TRBV29-1 | CSVGGGANYGYTF | TGCAGCGTTGGGGGGGGAGCTAACTATGGCTACACCTTC
16 | . | . | TRBJ1-1 | TRBV10-1 | CASSESRGDTYTEAFF | TGCGCCAGCAGTGAGTCTAGGGGGGACACCTACACTGAAGCTTTCTTT
11 | . | . | TRBJ1-2 | TRBV29-1 | CSVDEGDGYTF | TGCAGTGTTGACGAGGGAGACGGCTACACCTTC
14 | . | . | TRBJ1-1 | TRBV5-1 | CASSSDRPNTEAFF | TGCGCCAGCAGCTCTGACAGGCCGAACACTGAAGCTTTCTTT
14 | . | . | TRBJ2-7 | TRBV12-5 | CASGRDRNSYEQYF | TGTGCTAGTGGTCGGGACCGAAACTCCTACGAGCAGTACTTC
15 | TRBD2 | . | TRBJ2-3 | TRBV25-1 | CASGRLAAHTDTQYF | TGTGCCAGCGGACGACTAGCGGCGCACACAGATACGCAGTATTTT
16 | . | few | TRBJ1-2 | TRBV9 | CASSVVGRDPLYGYTF | TGTGCCAGCAGCGTAGTGGGAAGGGATCCGCTATATGGCTACACCTTC
14 | . | . | TRBJ2-7 | TRBV27 | CASSRGTDYYEQYF | TGCGCCAGCAGCCGGGGAACCGACTACTACGAGCAGTACTTC
15 | . | . | TRBJ2-6 | TRBV5-4 | CASSLLLSGANVLTF | TGTGCCAGCAGCTTGCTGCTCTCTGGGGCCAACGTCCTGACTTTC
12 | . | few | TRBJ2-7 | TRBV7-9 | CASSLEAYEQYF | TGTGCCAGCAGCTTGGAGGCCTACGAGCAGTACTTC
16 | TRBD2 | . | TRBJ2-2 | TRBV11-2 | CASSSTSGANTGELFF | TGTGCCAGCAGCTCGACTAGCGGGGCGAACACCGGGGAGCTGTTTTTT
13 | TRBD1 | once | TRBJ1-2 | TRBV10-1 | CASSETGDWGYTF | TGCGCCAGCAGCGAGACAGGGGATTGGGGCTACACCTTC
15 | . | . | TRBJ2-7 | TRBV7-8 | CASSLEGGPLYEQYF | TGTGCCAGCAGCTTAGAGGGGGGCCCCCTCTACGAGCAGTACTTC
15 | . | . | TRBJ1-1 | TRBV5-5 | CASSLEMAFKTEAFF | TGTGCCAGCAGCCTCGAGATGGCTTTCAAGACTGAAGCTTTCTTT
14 | . | . | TRBJ2-5 | TRBV4-1 | CASSPRQAAETQYF | TGCGCCAGCAGCCCACGACAGGCGGCGGAGACCCAGTACTTC